These 11 T cell receptor beta chains were sequenced from one sample in a study of T cell responses to AZD1222 COVID-19 vaccine (dated by TCRdb to about 2021). The time point label of this sample denotes: baseline before first vaccination. Library preparation used the immunoSEQ multiplex PCR assay. TCRdb limited this immuneACCESS table to in-frame rearrangements with V and J called. A share of clones is missing; checked studies link under half to unresolved V genes, and the rest is unexplained. The sample includes 95,000 to 150,000 clones, with around 89% observed a single time. The ten biggest clones cover roughly 3.6% of the sample. Specimen: peripheral blood, collected on day 0 of AZD1222 vaccination. These receptors were obtained from an adult in good health.

The rearrangement links TRBV7-2 to TRBJ1-1, with TRBD1 identical over 7 bases. CDR1 and CDR2 (germline): SGHTA, FQGNSA. The CDR3 has 14 residues. V lost 4 bases, J lost 3 bases, and 5 bases stayed unmatched. In DNA form, the CDR3 reads TGTGCCAGCAGCTGGAACCAGGGGGACACTGAAGCTTTCTTT. Its translation is CASSWNQGDTEAFF.

The gene calls are TRBV5-1 and TRBJ1-2, with D perhaps matching TRBD1 (5 bases). The CDR3 loop spans 15 amino acids. V gave up 0 bases and J gave up 3 bases, with 12 bases separating them. Germline CDR1 SGHRS, CDR2 YFSETQ. CDR3 sequence: CASSLGQGLDYGYTF. The CDR3 DNA follows: TGCGCCAGCAGCTTGGGGCAGGGCCTGGACTATGGCTACACCTTC. Based on the CDR3 plus reference TRBV5-1 and TRBJ1-2, the full variable domain is KAGVTQTPRYLIKTRGQQVTLSCSPISGHRSVSWYQQTPGQGLQFLFEYFSETQRNKGNFPGRFSGRQFSNSRSEMNVSTLELGDSALYLCASSLGQGLDYGYTFGSGTRLTVV.

The CDR3 protein is CSVERDTAARGYTF. CDR3 in DNA: TGCAGCGTTGAAAGAGACACCGCAGCAAGAGGCTACACCTTC. The V call is TRBV29-1, the J call TRBJ1-2; D unclear. Trimming pared 2 bases from V and 8 bases from J, leaving 18 bases between. CDR1 is SQVTM and CDR2 is ANQGSEA in the germline V gene. The CDR3 is made up of 14 amino acids.

In DNA, the CDR3 is TGTGCCACCGGGGGACAGAACAATCAGCCCCAGCATTTT. Translating gives CATGGQNNQPQHF. This chain links TRBV24-1 with TRBJ1-5; 7 bases agree with TRBD1. V gave up 9 bases and J gave up 3 bases; unmatched junction bases: 4. From germline, CDR1 is KGHDR and CDR2 SFDVKD. There are 13 residues in the CDR3.

This chain joins TRBV12-2 and TRBJ2-7; TRBD1 is the table's D call, not checked against the DNA. TRBV12-2 constitutes a pseudogene. The CDR3 is made up of 18 amino acids. Here the CDR3 reads CASRYAPMTGGGCYEQYF. DNA for the CDR3: TGTGCAAGTCGCTACGCGCCAATGACAGGGGGCGGCTGCTACGAGCAGTACTTC.

The J gene is TRBJ2-1, the V gene TRBV10-3; D is undetermined. The CDR3 covers 13 residues. V shed 3 bases and J shed 7 bases, with 10 bases lying between them. The V gene's germline CDR1 is ENHRY and CDR2 SYGVKD. CDR3: CAISDPDRNEQFF. The CDR3 DNA reads TGTGCCATCAGTGACCCCGACCGTAATGAGCAGTTCTTC.

The rearrangement links TRBV3-1 (or the pseudogene TRBV3-2) to TRBJ1-1; D is ambiguous. Germline V gives CDR1 LGHDT, CDR2 YNNKEL (reference sequence). Trimming cost V 1 base and J 0 bases, with 6 bases left between them. This CDR3 has 14 amino acids. CDR3 in amino acids: CASSQVLLNTEAFF. CDR3 coding DNA: TGTGCCAGCAGCCAAGTACTGTTGAACACTGAAGCTTTCTTT.

This clone appeared a few times. V gene TRBV7-6 combines with J gene TRBJ2-1; D may correspond to TRBD1 or TRBD2 (6 bases each). This CDR3 comprises 18 residues. V was clipped by 0 bases and J by 0 bases, with 15 bases between them. In germline, CDR1 is SGHVS, CDR2 FNYEAQ. This CDR3 is CASSLAWSGASSYNEQFF. Here the CDR3 DNA reads TGTGCCAGCAGCTTAGCGTGGTCGGGGGCCTCCTCCTACAATGAGCAGTTCTTC.

The gene calls are TRBV2 and TRBJ1-5; D might be TRBD1 (5 bases). Trimming removed 9 bases at V and 5 bases at J, with 17 bases between. Germline lookup yields CDR1 SNHLY and CDR2 FYNNEI. This CDR3 spans 14 amino acids. CDR3 residues: CASKLGRDYQPQHF. In nucleotides, the CDR3 is TGTGCCAGTAAACTTGGACGGGACTATCAGCCCCAGCATTTT.

This chain uses TRBV5-1 with TRBJ1-4, with no clear D. The CDR3 spans 15 residues. Trimming left V 0 bases short and J 4 bases short, with 10 bases between. CDR1 is SGHRS, CDR2 YFSETQ, per germline. This CDR3 is CASSLVLADNEKLFF. CDR3 DNA sequence: TGCGCCAGCAGCTTGGTTTTAGCGGATAATGAAAAACTGTTTTTT.

CDR3 loop: CASSSRGGINNSPLHF. The DNA of the CDR3 is TGTGCCAGCAGCTCCCGGGGGGGGATCAATAATTCACCCCTCCACTTT. The V gene is TRBV7-3, the J gene TRBJ1-6; tentatively, D is TRBD1 (5 bases). The CDR3 spans 16 residues. Germline-derived CDR1 and CDR2 are SGHTA and FQGTGA. The V end lost 4 bases, the J end lost 5 bases, and 15 bases lay between the germline ends.